These T cell receptor beta chains were read from a single sample in a study of patients and donors after allogeneic stem cell transplantation. TCRdb processed the RT-PCR reads anew with MiXCR; each CDR3 protein has one entry. The sample yields about a million distinct CDR3 sequences, 18% seen once. Material: blood, either unsorted or a sorted T cell fraction (not recorded which). The source is a human donor who was either an allogeneic HSCT recipient or a stem cell or donor lymphocyte infusion donor (not recorded which). It is not recorded whose cells these are; they may come from a transplant donor. CDR3s include the opening cysteine and the closing phenylalanine or tryptophan. The order of the fields is J gene, V gene, clone size, CDR3 length, D gene, CDR3 protein, CDR3 DNA. The D gene is left open where the match is weak. Clone sizes are given selectively: once, few, many, or a class where the clone is expanded.

j_call: TRBJ2-1
v_call: TRBV19
clone_size: few
cdr3_length: 16
d_call: NA
cdr3_aa: CASSPLAQAGSNEQFF
cdr3_nt: TGTGCCAGTAGTCCTCTAGCACAAGCAGGCAGCAATGAGCAGTTCTTC

j_call: TRBJ2-7
v_call: TRBV6-1
clone_size: NA
cdr3_length: 14
d_call: TRBD1
cdr3_aa: CASSEDRGRLGWYF
cdr3_nt: TGTGCCAGCAGTGAGGACAGGGGGCGTCTAGGTTGGTACTTC

j_call: TRBJ2-2
v_call: TRBV20-1
clone_size: NA
cdr3_length: 13
d_call: NA
cdr3_aa: CSVNPRDAGELFF
cdr3_nt: TGCAGTGTCAACCCAAGGGACGCCGGGGAGCTGTTTTTT

j_call: TRBJ2-3
v_call: TRBV7-9
clone_size: NA
cdr3_length: 17
d_call: TRBD2
cdr3_aa: CASSPLWRAGDTDTQYF
cdr3_nt: TGTGCCAGCAGCCCTCTGTGGCGAGCGGGGGACACAGATACGCAGTATTTT

j_call: TRBJ2-3
v_call: TRBV6-5
clone_size: NA
cdr3_length: 17
d_call: TRBD2
cdr3_aa: CASSYYPSGAATDTQYF
cdr3_nt: TGTGCCAGCAGTTACTACCCTAGCGGGGCCGCCACAGATACGCAGTATTTT

j_call: TRBJ2-4
v_call: TRBV7-9
clone_size: NA
cdr3_length: 13
d_call: NA
cdr3_aa: CASSLQQRNIQYF
cdr3_nt: TGTGCCAGCAGCTTACAACAGAGAAACATTCAGTACTTC

j_call: TRBJ1-2
v_call: TRBV7-2
clone_size: few
cdr3_length: 14
d_call: NA
cdr3_aa: CASSNPRVAHGYTF
cdr3_nt: TGTGCCAGCAGCAACCCCCGGGTGGCCCATGGCTACACCTTC

j_call: TRBJ1-2
v_call: TRBV6-1
clone_size: NA
cdr3_length: 17
d_call: NA
cdr3_aa: CASRSGPQSLQSYGYTF
cdr3_nt: TGTGCCAGCAGATCAGGGCCCCAGTCGTTGCAGTCCTATGGCTACACCTTC

j_call: TRBJ1-2
v_call: TRBV6-2/TRBV6-3
clone_size: few
cdr3_length: 15
d_call: NA
cdr3_aa: CASSTRREGYYGYTF
cdr3_nt: TGTGCCAGCAGTACTCGGAGGGAAGGATACTATGGCTACACCTTC

j_call: TRBJ2-7
v_call: TRBV29-1
clone_size: many
cdr3_length: 12
d_call: NA
cdr3_aa: CSAEGVNYEQYF
cdr3_nt: TGCAGCGCCGAAGGGGTTAACTACGAGCAGTACTTC

j_call: TRBJ2-7
v_call: TRBV15
clone_size: NA
cdr3_length: 17
d_call: NA
cdr3_aa: CATSSSPSGASSYEQYF
cdr3_nt: TGTGCCACCAGCAGTTCTCCCTCGGGCGCAAGCTCCTACGAGCAGTACTTC

j_call: TRBJ1-2
v_call: TRBV6-5
clone_size: NA
cdr3_length: 15
d_call: NA
cdr3_aa: CASSSIPPNNYGYTF
cdr3_nt: TGTGCCAGCAGTTCTATCCCGCCCAATAACTATGGCTACACCTTC

j_call: TRBJ2-4
v_call: TRBV18
clone_size: few
cdr3_length: 15
d_call: NA
cdr3_aa: CASSPLGGGENIQYF
cdr3_nt: TGTGCCAGCTCACCCCTCGGGGGCGGGGAAAACATTCAGTACTTC

j_call: TRBJ2-7
v_call: TRBV3-1
clone_size: NA
cdr3_length: 15
d_call: NA
cdr3_aa: CASSRLLGGGYEQYF
cdr3_nt: TGTGCCAGCAGCCGCCTCCTTGGAGGGGGCTACGAGCAGTACTTC

j_call: TRBJ2-7
v_call: TRBV7-9
clone_size: NA
cdr3_length: 13
d_call: NA
cdr3_aa: CASSLDQPYEQYF
cdr3_nt: TGTGCCAGCAGCTTAGACCAGCCCTACGAGCAGTACTTC

j_call: TRBJ1-4
v_call: TRBV7-6
clone_size: few
cdr3_length: 14
d_call: NA
cdr3_aa: CASSLAPDLGKLFF
cdr3_nt: TGTGCCAGCAGCTTAGCCCCGGACCTCGGAAAACTGTTTTTT

j_call: TRBJ1-5
v_call: TRBV27
clone_size: NA
cdr3_length: 17
d_call: NA
cdr3_aa: CASSLLWTEGGNQPQHF
cdr3_nt: TGTGCCAGCAGTTTATTATGGACCGAAGGTGGCAATCAGCCCCAGCATTTT

j_call: TRBJ2-3
v_call: TRBV2
clone_size: NA
cdr3_length: 17
d_call: TRBD1
cdr3_aa: CASSTDPGTGQTDTQYF
cdr3_nt: TGTGCCAGCAGTACAGATCCCGGGACAGGGCAAACAGATACGCAGTATTTT

j_call: TRBJ2-7
v_call: TRBV7-2
clone_size: NA
cdr3_length: 13
d_call: NA
cdr3_aa: CASSSMLGYEQYF
cdr3_nt: TGTGCCAGCAGCTCCATGTTGGGATACGAGCAGTACTTC

j_call: TRBJ2-2
v_call: TRBV7-9
clone_size: NA
cdr3_length: 15
d_call: NA
cdr3_aa: CASSSPWGGTGELFF
cdr3_nt: TGTGCCAGCAGCTCCCCGTGGGGAGGAACCGGGGAGCTGTTTTTT

j_call: TRBJ1-2
v_call: TRBV2
clone_size: NA
cdr3_length: 15
d_call: NA
cdr3_aa: CASMRSENFNYGYTF
cdr3_nt: TGTGCCAGCATGAGGTCAGAAAACTTCAACTATGGCTACACCTTC

j_call: TRBJ1-3
v_call: TRBV2
clone_size: NA
cdr3_length: 17
d_call: NA
cdr3_aa: CASRGIAGRDPGNTIYF
cdr3_nt: TGTGCCAGCAGGGGAATCGCGGGTAGGGACCCTGGAAACACCATATATTTT

j_call: TRBJ2-1
v_call: TRBV6-2/TRBV6-3
clone_size: NA
cdr3_length: 14
d_call: NA
cdr3_aa: CASSSTLGTNEQFF
cdr3_nt: TGTGCCAGCAGCTCCACTCTGGGGACTAATGAGCAGTTCTTC

j_call: TRBJ1-3
v_call: TRBV7-9
clone_size: few
cdr3_length: 16
d_call: NA
cdr3_aa: CASSLEARTSGNTIYF
cdr3_nt: TGTGCCAGCAGCTTAGAGGCCAGGACCTCTGGAAACACCATATATTTT

j_call: TRBJ2-7
v_call: TRBV18
clone_size: NA
cdr3_length: 12
d_call: NA
cdr3_aa: CASSPNGAEQYF
cdr3_nt: TGTGCCAGCTCACCGAATGGGGCCGAGCAGTACTTC

j_call: TRBJ1-2
v_call: TRBV11-3
clone_size: NA
cdr3_length: 15
d_call: TRBD1
cdr3_aa: CASSQGQGTYYGYTF
cdr3_nt: TGTGCCAGCAGCCAAGGACAGGGAACGTACTATGGCTACACCTTC

j_call: TRBJ2-1
v_call: TRBV24-1
clone_size: NA
cdr3_length: 16
d_call: TRBD1
cdr3_aa: CATSGPPRTGDNEQFF
cdr3_nt: TGTGCCACCAGTGGACCCCCCCGGACAGGGGATAATGAGCAGTTCTTC

j_call: TRBJ1-1
v_call: TRBV5-1
clone_size: NA
cdr3_length: 17
d_call: TRBD1
cdr3_aa: CASSQGRDRGLGTEAFF
cdr3_nt: TGCGCCAGCAGCCAGGGACGGGACAGGGGGCTGGGCACTGAAGCTTTCTTT

j_call: TRBJ1-2
v_call: TRBV5-1
clone_size: NA
cdr3_length: 14
d_call: NA
cdr3_aa: CASSQRYGKYGYTF
cdr3_nt: TGCGCCAGCAGCCAGAGGTACGGGAAATATGGCTACACCTTC

j_call: TRBJ2-1
v_call: TRBV6-5
clone_size: few
cdr3_length: 15
d_call: NA
cdr3_aa: CASSYPKGGYNEQFF
cdr3_nt: TGTGCCAGCAGTTACCCGAAGGGGGGTTACAATGAGCAGTTCTTC

j_call: TRBJ2-2
v_call: TRBV4-3
clone_size: few
cdr3_length: 15
d_call: TRBD1
cdr3_aa: CASSQGQGNTGELFF
cdr3_nt: TGCGCCAGCAGCCAGGGACAGGGGAACACCGGGGAGCTGTTTTTT

j_call: TRBJ2-3
v_call: TRBV15
clone_size: few
cdr3_length: 15
d_call: NA
cdr3_aa: CATSMMDTYTDTQYF
cdr3_nt: TGTGCCACCAGCATGATGGACACCTACACAGATACGCAGTATTTT

j_call: TRBJ2-3
v_call: TRBV5-1
clone_size: few
cdr3_length: 15
d_call: TRBD2
cdr3_aa: CASSLDGRAADTQYF
cdr3_nt: TGCGCCAGCAGCTTGGACGGGAGGGCCGCAGATACGCAGTATTTT

j_call: TRBJ1-5
v_call: TRBV7-9
clone_size: NA
cdr3_length: 14
d_call: NA
cdr3_aa: CASSPSGGNQPQHF
cdr3_nt: TGTGCCAGCAGCCCTAGTGGGGGGAATCAGCCCCAGCATTTT

j_call: TRBJ1-5
v_call: TRBV2
clone_size: NA
cdr3_length: 16
d_call: TRBD1
cdr3_aa: CASSQDREKGNQPQHF
cdr3_nt: TGTGCCAGCAGCCAAGACAGGGAAAAAGGCAATCAGCCCCAGCATTTT

j_call: TRBJ1-1
v_call: TRBV9
clone_size: NA
cdr3_length: 13
d_call: NA
cdr3_aa: CASSVVGGSEAFF
cdr3_nt: TGTGCCAGCAGCGTAGTGGGGGGCTCTGAAGCTTTCTTT

j_call: TRBJ1-4
v_call: TRBV3-1
clone_size: NA
cdr3_length: 15
d_call: NA
cdr3_aa: CASSQAGRKNEKLFF
cdr3_nt: TGTGCCAGCAGCCAAGCGGGACGGAAGAATGAAAAACTGTTTTTT

j_call: TRBJ2-1
v_call: TRBV5-1
clone_size: NA
cdr3_length: 14
d_call: TRBD1
cdr3_aa: CASSLWDSYNEQFF
cdr3_nt: TGCGCCAGCAGCCTTTGGGACAGCTACAATGAGCAGTTCTTC

j_call: TRBJ1-5
v_call: TRBV6-5
clone_size: NA
cdr3_length: 14
d_call: NA
cdr3_aa: CASSYPQEHQPQHF
cdr3_nt: TGTGCCAGCAGTTACCCTCAGGAACATCAGCCCCAGCATTTT

j_call: TRBJ1-1
v_call: TRBV5-6
clone_size: few
cdr3_length: 17
d_call: TRBD1
cdr3_aa: CASSVSYRGRRDTEAFF
cdr3_nt: TGTGCCAGCAGCGTTTCGTACAGGGGGAGGCGGGACACTGAAGCTTTCTTT

j_call: TRBJ1-2
v_call: TRBV6-5
clone_size: NA
cdr3_length: 11
d_call: NA
cdr3_aa: CAIWDLYGYTF
cdr3_nt: TGTGCCATCTGGGACCTCTATGGCTACACCTTC

j_call: TRBJ2-3
v_call: TRBV12-3/TRBV12-4
clone_size: NA
cdr3_length: 16
d_call: NA
cdr3_aa: CASSLLVGPRTDTQYF
cdr3_nt: TGTGCCAGCAGTTTATTGGTAGGGCCTAGGACAGATACGCAGTATTTT

j_call: TRBJ2-6
v_call: TRBV7-9
clone_size: once
cdr3_length: 17
d_call: NA
cdr3_aa: CASRPSGIESGSNVLTF
cdr3_nt: TGTGCCAGCAGGCCCTCAGGGATCGAGTCTGGGTCCAACGTCCTGACTTTC

j_call: TRBJ1-4
v_call: TRBV12-3/TRBV12-4
clone_size: many
cdr3_length: 15
d_call: NA
cdr3_aa: CASRPQLGPNEKLFF
cdr3_nt: TGTGCCAGCAGGCCCCAGTTGGGCCCTAATGAAAAACTGTTTTTT

j_call: TRBJ1-1
v_call: TRBV7-6
clone_size: NA
cdr3_length: 15
d_call: NA
cdr3_aa: CASSLVDKMNTEAFF
cdr3_nt: TGTGCCAGCAGCTTAGTCGACAAAATGAACACTGAAGCTTTCTTT

j_call: TRBJ2-1
v_call: TRBV27
clone_size: few
cdr3_length: 14
d_call: NA
cdr3_aa: CASCRGVPYNEQFF
cdr3_nt: TGTGCCAGCTGTAGGGGGGTTCCATACAATGAGCAGTTCTTC

j_call: TRBJ2-1
v_call: TRBV24-1
clone_size: NA
cdr3_length: 16
d_call: TRBD1
cdr3_aa: CATSGITGARFNEQFF
cdr3_nt: TGTGCCACCAGTGGAATAACAGGGGCGCGGTTCAATGAGCAGTTCTTC

j_call: TRBJ2-1
v_call: TRBV6-1
clone_size: few
cdr3_length: 15
d_call: NA
cdr3_aa: CASRVHRDAYNEQFF
cdr3_nt: TGTGCCAGCAGGGTACACAGGGATGCCTACAATGAGCAGTTCTTC

j_call: TRBJ2-5
v_call: TRBV20-1
clone_size: NA
cdr3_length: 16
d_call: NA
cdr3_aa: CSATNLSRGARETQYF
cdr3_nt: TGCAGTGCCACTAACTTGTCCCGGGGAGCCCGGGAGACCCAGTACTTC

j_call: TRBJ2-1
v_call: TRBV7-8
clone_size: NA
cdr3_length: 14
d_call: NA
cdr3_aa: CASSLTPGQYEQFF
cdr3_nt: TGTGCCAGCAGCTTAACCCCAGGACAGTATGAGCAGTTCTTC

j_call: TRBJ2-2
v_call: TRBV19
clone_size: few
cdr3_length: 21
d_call: TRBD2
cdr3_aa: CASSIRDLWGLAGGNTGELFF
cdr3_nt: TGTGCCAGTAGTATACGGGACTTGTGGGGACTAGCGGGAGGAAACACCGGGGAGCTGTTTTTT